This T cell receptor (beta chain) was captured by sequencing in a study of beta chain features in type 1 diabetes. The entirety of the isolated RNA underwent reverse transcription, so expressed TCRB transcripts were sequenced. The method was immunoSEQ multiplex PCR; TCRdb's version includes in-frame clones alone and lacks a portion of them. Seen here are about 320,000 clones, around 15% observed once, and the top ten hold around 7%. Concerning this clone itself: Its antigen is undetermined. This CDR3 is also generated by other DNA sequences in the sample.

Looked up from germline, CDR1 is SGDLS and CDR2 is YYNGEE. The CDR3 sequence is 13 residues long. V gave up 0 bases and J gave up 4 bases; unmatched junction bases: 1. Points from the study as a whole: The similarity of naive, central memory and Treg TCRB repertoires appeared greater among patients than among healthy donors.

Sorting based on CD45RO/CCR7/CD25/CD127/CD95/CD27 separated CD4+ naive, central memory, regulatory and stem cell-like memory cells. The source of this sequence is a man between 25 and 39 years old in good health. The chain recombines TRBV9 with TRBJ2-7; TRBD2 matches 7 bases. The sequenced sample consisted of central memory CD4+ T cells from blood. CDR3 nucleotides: TGTGCCAGCAGCGTAGGGGAGGGGTACGAGCAGTACTTC. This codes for CASSVGEGYEQYF.